The 15 T cell receptor beta chains reported below all come from one sample, sequenced in a study of blood T cell repertoires in COVID-19. The protocol was immunoSEQ multiplex PCR, while the TCRdb copy is restricted to in-frame clones and leaves out a portion. This sample has about 40,000 clones; just over 85% occur once, and the top ten carry 5.2%. The source material was peripheral blood. The receptor set was obtained from a middle-aged man with active COVID-19.

The chain employs TRBV10-1 and TRBJ2-7, with D uncertain. CDR1 is WNHNN, CDR2 SYGVQD, per germline (reference sequence). This CDR3 region has 13 residues. Trimming took 3 bases from V and 7 from J, leaving 13 bases between them. The CDR3 sequence is CASSDNNPREQYF. CDR3 nucleotide sequence: TGCGCCAGCAGTGATAATAACCCTCGGGAGCAGTACTTC.

This clone showed up just a few times. This sequence joins TRBV3-1 (or the pseudogene TRBV3-2) and TRBJ1-2; D call uncertain. The CDR3 sequence is 14 residues long. V lost 5 bases, J lost 4 bases, and 14 bases lay in between. Germline loops: CDR1 LGHDT, CDR2 YNNKEL (reference sequence). As DNA, the CDR3 is TGTGCCAGCAGCGCGAAAGGGAGCCTCTATGGCTACACCTTC. It is translated as CASSAKGSLYGYTF.

CDR3 in amino acids: CASQLDRAAGNTIYF. CDR3 bases: TGTGCCTCCCAGCTGGACAGGGCGGCTGGAAACACCATATATTTT. V usage is TRBV3-1 (or the pseudogene TRBV3-2) and J usage is TRBJ1-3, with 8 bases aligning to TRBD1. Germline V lookup: CDR1 LGHDT, CDR2 YNNKEL (reference sequence). The CDR3 length is 15 residues. V shed 11 bases, J shed 2 bases, and the junction held 11 bases outside the gene matches.

The V and J genes are TRBV19 and TRBJ2-5; 12 bases agree with TRBD2. The trim removed 3 bases at V and 2 bases at J, leaving 4 bases unmatched. CDR3 length: 16 amino acids. Per germline, CDR1 LNHDA and CDR2 SQIVND (reference sequence). The CDR3 here is CASSIRLAGGQETQYF. CDR3 sequence (DNA): TGTGCCAGTAGTATCCGGCTAGCGGGAGGGCAAGAGACCCAGTACTTC.

The CDR3 loop is CASSVPRTSGSPFSSYNEQFF. The CDR3 DNA is TGTGCCAGCAGTGTCCCACGGACTAGCGGGAGCCCCTTTTCCTCCTACAATGAGCAGTTCTTC. The V call is TRBV2, the J call TRBJ2-1, with 13 bases that match TRBD2. Germline CDR1 is SNHLY and CDR2 is FYNNEI. Trimming at V came to 4 bases and at J to 0 bases, leaving 15 bases not matched to a gene. CDR3 length: 21 amino acids.

The chain joins TRBV5-1 to TRBJ1-2; 8 nucleotides line up with TRBD1. The CDR3 contains 14 residues. Germline lookup yields CDR1 SGHRS and CDR2 YFSETQ. The V gene end was trimmed by 3 bases and the J gene end by 0 bases; junction bases not matched to a gene: 1. CDR3 residues: CASSSQGANYGYTF. The CDR3 bases are TGCGCCAGCAGCTCACAGGGGGCTAACTATGGCTACACCTTC.

The V call is TRBV7-6, the J call TRBJ2-1, with D perhaps matching TRBD1 (5 bases). Germline V gene data show CDR1 as SGHVS and CDR2 as FNYEAQ. The V end lost 2 bases, the J end lost 4 bases, and 12 bases lay between the germline ends. The CDR3 runs 15 residues. The CDR3 loop is CASSLMGPVYNEQFF. The CDR3 DNA reads TGTGCCAGCAGCTTAATGGGGCCCGTTTACAATGAGCAGTTCTTC.

The V and J genes are TRBV27 and TRBJ2-3; 8 nucleotides match TRBD2. CDR3 size: 19 residues. V lost 4 bases and J lost 2; bases outside the gene matches: 17. Germline CDR1 and CDR2: MNHEY and SMNVEV (reference sequence). CDR3 amino acids: CASSSRGSGIAFLTDTQYF. In DNA form, the CDR3 reads TGTGCCAGCAGTTCTCGGGGTAGCGGGATTGCCTTCCTCACAGATACGCAGTATTTT.

This clone has a handful of counts. The V call is TRBV7-3, the J call TRBJ1-1; tentatively, D is TRBD1 (5 bases). The CDR3 extends over 14 amino acids. V gave up 1 base and J gave up 5 bases, with 11 bases separating them. Germline V gene lookup returns CDR1 SGHTA and CDR2 FQGTGA. CDR3 loop: CASSLSRSGTEAFF. Written as DNA, the CDR3 is TGTGCCAGCAGCTTAAGTCGCTCAGGGACTGAAGCTTTCTTT.

This clone was picked up one time. J is TRBJ1-4 and V is TRBV28, with D possibly being TRBD1 (5 bases). V was shortened by 5 bases and J by 5 bases, with 12 bases between the two germline ends. The CDR3 is made up of 14 amino acids. Per germline, CDR1 MDHEN and CDR2 SYDVKM. The CDR3 here is CASSPPGLNEKLFF. CDR3 sequence (DNA): TGTGCCAGCAGTCCCCCGGGACTGAATGAAAAACTGTTTTTT. The complete variable domain, with remaining parts taken from reference TRBV28 and TRBJ1-4, reads DVKVTQSSRYLVKRTGEKVFLECVQDMDHENMFWYRQDPGLGLRLIYFSYDVKMKEKGDIPEGYSVSREKKERFSLILESASTNQTSMYLCASSPPGLNEKLFFGSGTQLSVL.

The chain combines TRBV30 with TRBJ1-2; 8 bases fit TRBD1. CDR3 length equals 12 residues. Germline CDR1 GTSNPN, CDR2 SVGIG (reference sequence). Trimming cost V 2 bases and J 7 bases; bases outside gene matches: 3. This CDR3 is CAWSQTGAGYTF. DNA of the CDR3: TGTGCCTGGAGTCAGACAGGGGCTGGCTACACCTTC. Based on the CDR3 plus reference TRBV30 and TRBJ1-2, the full variable domain is SQTIHQWPATLVQPVGSPLSLECTVEGTSNPNLYWYRQAAGRGLQLLFYSVGIGQISSEVPQNLSASRPQDRQFILSSKKLLLSDSGFYLCAWSQTGAGYTFGSGTRLTVV.

The chain couples TRBV5-6 to TRBJ2-3; 7 bases match TRBD2. The V gene end was trimmed by 2 bases and the J gene end by 2 bases; junction bases not matched to a gene: 2. CDR3 length: 14 amino acids. Looked up from germline, CDR1 is SGHDT and CDR2 is YYEEEE. CDR3 sequence: CASSLLAPTDTQYF. The CDR3 bases are TGTGCCAGCAGCTTACTAGCGCCCACAGATACGCAGTATTTT.

Concerning this clone: Other DNA sequences in this sample translate to the same CDR3. The V call is TRBV19, the J call TRBJ1-1; 8 nucleotides agree with TRBD1. Per germline, CDR1 LNHDA and CDR2 SQIVND (reference sequence). The V gene end was trimmed by 6 bases and the J gene end by 1 base; junction bases not matched to a gene: 1. The CDR3 runs to 13 residues. DNA for the CDR3: TGTGCCAGTAGAGGACAGGGGAACACTGAAGCTTTCTTT. Its translation: CASRGQGNTEAFF.

The gene calls are TRBV30 and TRBJ1-4; 7 nucleotides agree with TRBD1. CDR1 and CDR2 (germline): GTSNPN, SVGIG (reference sequence). The V gene end was trimmed by 3 bases and the J gene end by 8 bases; junction bases not matched to a gene: 12. The CDR3 extends over 15 amino acids. The CDR3 loop reads CAWRPKTGIGEKLFF. The DNA for the CDR3 is TGTGCCTGGAGACCAAAGACAGGGATTGGGGAAAAACTGTTTTTT.

The chain couples TRBV6-5 to TRBJ2-7; D is possibly TRBD1 (5 bases). Per the germline V gene, CDR1 is MNHEY and CDR2 is SVGAGI. The V and J ends lost 10 bases and 0 bases respectively, with 16 bases between them. The CDR3 spans 14 residues. CDR3 sequence reads: CATADSEFSYEQYF. The DNA of the CDR3 is TGTGCCACCGCCGACAGCGAGTTCTCCTACGAGCAGTACTTC.